The source of this T cell receptor beta chain is a study of T cells in Graves' hyperthyroidism and ophthalmopathy (dated by TCRdb to the late 2010s). With regard to the full study: Peripheral blood samples were taken at the time of initial diagnosis, prior to any treatment. The approximately 100 discovery patients were divided at random into training and test sets in a 7:3 ratio. Whether ophthalmopathy could be predicted prospectively was tested in an independent validation cohort made up of roughly 19 hyperthyroidism patients plus 17 patients who later progressed to ophthalmopathy. In addition, the study compared T-cell repertoires in thyroid tissue and in blood from over 5 Graves' hyperthyroidism patients. The paper reports TCR Vbeta CDR3 sequencing of approximately 140 peripheral blood samples: approximately 41 ophthalmopathy, fewer than 80 hyperthyroidism and around 17 progressor patients. After sampling, hyperthyroidism patients received methimazole starting at 30 mg daily, and ophthalmopathy patients received high-dose intravenous methylprednisolone. TCR V-J signatures able to tell the groups apart were searched for in a discovery cohort of 95 to 100 patients, of whom around 43 had Graves' ophthalmopathy and around 56 had stable Graves' hyperthyroidism. Points the paper makes about the study in general: Most expanded thyroid clonotypes (frequency above 0.001) were also detected in blood, suggesting blood repertoires may reflect thyroid immune responses. No statistical method was used to fix the sample size in advance, and group allocation was not hidden from the investigators. In validation, progression to ophthalmopathy was predicted by the model with almost 71% sensitivity and roughly 76% specificity, a median of about 6 months before onset. In cross-validation, a model built on a 13 V-J signature told ophthalmopathy apart from stable hyperthyroidism with 87.88% sensitivity and approximately 81% specificity, and in testing the same model reached 80%/75%.

The TCR beta CDR3 regions were amplified from RNA transcripts. For the first round of RT-PCR on the TCR CDR3, the HTBI primer set was used together with the Qiagen OneStep RT-PCR kit. A second multiplex PCR round built the libraries, followed by size selection and purification. The libraries were sequenced on an Illumina HiSeq2000 using paired-end 100 bp reads. On the study's bioinformatics: SOAPnuke was used to process the raw data, with reads discarded if the reads contained adapters or uncalled bases, had a mean Phred below 15, or lacked an exact constant-primer or identifier match. COPE v1.2.5 was used to merge high-quality paired reads, and clonotypes were defined as unique nucleotide sequences. MiTCR v1.1 was used to align the clonotypes against IMGT TRBV, TRBD and TRBJ reference segments. The analysis was restricted to V-J combinations with a frequency above 0.0001, which together covered around 99% of the repertoires. The TCS score was defined as the ratio of F50 (clonal expansion) to E x V (chaos), calculated using BLOSUM62-based TCRdist between CDR3 peptides within each V-J. Welch's t-statistics and random forest reduced fewer than 600 V-J features to fewer than 15, which were used in a naive Bayes classifier (R e1071). The public reads were reanalyzed by TCRdb: fastp trimming at Q25, MiXCR alignment, in-frame beta chains only. Rows are unified per CDR3 protein, each entry keeping the most common DNA and genes. TCRdb's processing, not the authors', yielded these V and J calls. Within this sample are some 510,000 distinct CDR3 sequences, with less than 25% of them counted one time only. Clones ranked in the top ten supply less than 30% of the sample.

The table lists this clonotype with many counts. The antigen it binds to is not known. Base qualities were left out, and no much larger clone turns up one base away. Cut back by 2 bases and 0 bases, the V and J ends lie 11 bases apart. Via the germline V gene, CDR1 is SGDLS and CDR2 YYNGEE. Reading from cysteine to phenylalanine, the CDR3 counts 15 amino acids. Of all the DNA, just the CDR3 is kept, 45 bases in frame from base 1. Graves' hyperthyroidism was defined as stable when no progression to ophthalmopathy occurred over 18 months of follow-up. Hyperthyroidism patients were newly diagnosed, had a disease duration of under 2 months, and were aged 18 to 65 years. Exclusion was applied to patients with uncontrolled infections, other autoimmune diseases, pregnancy or lactation. Clinical symptoms, serum thyroxine and TRAb, thyroid ultrasound, and orbital computed tomography formed the basis for the diagnoses. PBMCs were separated from under 11 ml of fresh peripheral blood using Ficoll-Paque density gradient centrifugation. Total RNA was extracted with Trizol reagent, and quality was checked on an Agilent 2100 Bioanalyzer.

What was sequenced was blood. The sequence was obtained from a man between 18 and 29 years old with Graves' hyperthyroidism. This sequence uses TRBV9 and TRBJ2-5; no D segment can be confidently identified. The CDR3 region: CASSVSGGNQETQYF. The sequence in DNA is TGTGCCAGCAGCGTTTCGGGCGGAAACCAAGAGACCCAGTACTTC.